This is a list of T cell receptor beta chains from one sample in a study of T-cell memory formation after mild COVID-19. TCRdb reprocessed the 5' RACE reads with MiXCR, giving one entry per CDR3 protein. The sample lists under 700,000 distinct CDR3 sequences, roughly 20% occurring once. Specimen: PBMCs or a T cell subset sorted from them (not recorded which). These receptors all stem from an adult woman who had mild COVID-19 (a few samples of this study predate the infection). Cell type and time point are not known. Both conserved end residues are part of each CDR3. The D gene is left open where the match is weak. Not every row has a clone size; where given, it reads once, few, many or a size class.

J | D | V | size | CDR3 | DNA
TRBJ2-6 | . | TRBV7-6 | few | CASSLSRPRSSGANVLTF | TGTGCCAGCAGCTTATCCAGGCCCCGAAGCTCTGGGGCCAACGTCCTGACTTTC
TRBJ2-2 | TRBD2 | TRBV7-3 | few | CASSLGTGGRSPGELFF | TGTGCCAGCAGCTTAGGAACGGGGGGTAGGAGTCCCGGGGAGCTGTTTTTT
TRBJ2-4 | . | TRBV4-3 | few | CASSQDPGGRGSKNIQYF | TGCGCCAGCAGCCAAGATCCTGGGGGGAGGGGGTCCAAAAACATTCAGTACTTC
TRBJ2-6 | TRBD1 | TRBV5-1 | . | CASSPRDSLLGANVLTF | TGCGCCAGCAGCCCCCGGGACAGCCTTCTCGGGGCCAACGTCCTGACTTTC
TRBJ1-4 | . | TRBV6-5 | many | CASSYSHRGHLATNEKLFF | TGTGCCAGCAGTTACTCCCATAGGGGACACCTTGCAACTAATGAAAAACTGTTTTTT
TRBJ1-1 | . | TRBV12-3/TRBV12-4 | few | CASSSQQTNTEAFF | TGTGCCAGCAGTTCTCAACAGACGAACACTGAAGCTTTCTTT
TRBJ2-3 | . | TRBV20-1 | many | CSARNRRVGGTDTQYF | TGCAGTGCTAGAAATCGGCGGGTGGGGGGCACAGATACGCAGTATTTT
TRBJ2-4 | . | TRBV5-6 | few | CASSLVQGSKNIQYF | TGTGCCAGCAGCTTGGTCCAGGGGTCCAAAAACATTCAGTACTTC
TRBJ1-3 | . | TRBV6-5 | . | CVTRSGNTIYF | TGTGTCACAAGGTCGGGAAACACCATATATTTT
TRBJ2-3 | TRBD2 | TRBV3-1 | many | CASSQGGTSGGGSTDTQYF | TGTGCCAGCAGCCAAGGAGGGACTAGCGGGGGGGGAAGCACAGATACGCAGTATTTT
TRBJ1-4 | . | TRBV2 | . | CASSVYWSTNEKLFF | TGTGCCAGCAGCGTGTATTGGTCGACTAATGAAAAACTGTTTTTT
TRBJ2-1 | TRBD1 | TRBV5-6 | few | CASSFPNRGAYNEQFF | TGTGCCAGCAGCTTCCCAAACAGGGGGGCCTACAATGAGCAGTTCTTC
TRBJ2-2 | TRBD1 | TRBV18 | . | CASSQQQGAYGELFF | TGTGCCAGCTCTCAACAACAGGGGGCATACGGGGAGCTGTTTTTT
TRBJ1-1 | TRBD1 | TRBV15 | few | CATSKEIWDRAFF | TGTGCCACCAGCAAAGAGATCTGGGACAGGGCTTTCTTT
TRBJ2-5 | TRBD2 | TRBV4-1 | . | CASSLRLAVKETQYF | TGCGCCAGCAGCCTGCGACTAGCGGTCAAAGAGACCCAGTACTTC
TRBJ1-2 | . | TRBV7-9 | . | CASSSSDRNYGYTF | TGTGCCAGCAGCTCCTCCGACAGGAACTATGGCTACACCTTC
TRBJ2-2 | . | TRBV5-1 | many | CASSRLGSGELFF | TGCGCCAGCAGCCGGCTGGGGTCCGGGGAGCTGTTTTTT
TRBJ2-3 | . | TRBV5-1 | many | CASSIGTTTDTQYF | TGCGCCAGCAGCATCGGGACCACCACAGATACGCAGTATTTT
TRBJ2-2 | . | TRBV7-9 | . | CASSLAPGELFF | TGTGCCAGCAGCTTAGCGCCCGGGGAGCTGTTTTTT
TRBJ2-3 | TRBD2 | TRBV6-1 | few | CASSPLAGENTDTQYF | TGTGCCAGCAGTCCTCTAGCGGGGGAAAACACAGATACGCAGTATTTT
TRBJ2-7 | TRBD1 | TRBV20-1 | . | CSASLRGTGLGTYEQYF | TGCAGTGCTAGCCTTAGGGGGACAGGGTTAGGGACCTACGAGCAGTACTTC
TRBJ2-2 | . | TRBV7-9 | few | CASSPSLAGELFF | TGTGCCAGCAGCCCCTCTCTGGCCGGGGAGCTGTTTTTT
TRBJ1-6 | . | TRBV29-1 | few | CSVSDTNNSPLHF | TGCAGCGTTTCTGACACCAATAATTCACCCCTCCACTTT
TRBJ2-1 | TRBD2 | TRBV4-1 | . | CASSPRTSGGALNEQFF | TGCGCCAGCAGCCCCAGGACTAGCGGGGGGGCCCTTAATGAGCAGTTCTTC
TRBJ2-2 | . | TRBV5-1 | . | CASSQGNTGELFF | TGCGCCAGCAGTCAGGGGAACACCGGGGAGCTGTTTTTT
TRBJ2-3 | . | TRBV4-2 | few | CASSQADGGPGTDTQYF | TGTGCCAGCAGCCAAGCCGACGGGGGTCCCGGGACAGATACGCAGTATTTT
TRBJ2-1 | . | TRBV7-9 | . | CASSFRTGGSEQFF | TGTGCCAGCAGCTTTCGGACGGGCGGATCTGAGCAGTTCTTC
TRBJ2-2 | . | TRBV29-1 | . | CSVVGTNTGELFF | TGCAGCGTTGTAGGGACCAACACCGGGGAGCTGTTTTTT
TRBJ1-2 | . | TRBV10-1 | few | CASKGKTGRPGNYGYTF | TGCGCCAGCAAGGGGAAGACAGGTCGGCCCGGTAACTATGGCTACACCTTC
TRBJ1-2 | . | TRBV5-1 | . | CASSLEANGYTF | TGCGCCAGCAGCTTGGAGGCAAATGGCTACACCTTC
TRBJ1-5 | . | TRBV6-6 | once | CASSYWSVDQPQHF | TGTGCCAGCAGTTACTGGTCCGTCGATCAGCCCCAGCATTTT
TRBJ2-3 | . | TRBV5-1 | many | CASSLPGTDTQYF | TGCGCCAGCAGCTTGCCAGGCACAGATACGCAGTATTTT
TRBJ1-6 | . | TRBV7-9 | . | CASSSDGAYNSPLHF | TGTGCCAGCAGCTCCGACGGGGCCTATAATTCACCCCTCCACTTT
TRBJ2-1 | TRBD1 | TRBV5-6 | few | CASKGQGNYNEQFF | TGTGCCAGTAAGGGACAGGGGAACTACAATGAGCAGTTCTTC
TRBJ1-2 | . | TRBV6-6 | . | CASSPSNRIYGYTF | TGTGCCAGCAGTCCCTCTAACCGTATATATGGCTACACCTTC
TRBJ2-1 | . | TRBV6-2/TRBV6-3 | . | CASRRAGAVITYNEQFF | TGTGCCAGCAGGCGGGCCGGGGCAGTGATTACCTACAATGAGCAGTTCTTC
TRBJ2-7 | . | TRBV29-1 | few | CSVEVPAGPPYEQYF | TGCAGCGTTGAAGTACCAGCAGGTCCCCCCTACGAGCAGTACTTC
TRBJ1-4 | . | TRBV7-8 | . | CASSLEYLGQGDEKLFF | TGTGCCAGCAGCTTAGAGTATTTAGGGCAGGGAGATGAAAAACTGTTTTTT
TRBJ1-4 | . | TRBV7-9 | few | CASSQNLDGEKLFF | TGTGCCAGCAGCCAGAACTTGGACGGCGAAAAACTGTTTTTT
TRBJ1-3 | . | TRBV5-1 | . | CASSLPGPDSGNTIYF | TGCGCCAGCAGCTTGCCGGGGCCCGACTCTGGAAACACCATATATTTT
TRBJ2-3 | . | TRBV12-3/TRBV12-4 | few | CASSLFGLRSDTQYF | TGTGCCAGCAGTTTATTTGGGCTCCGGTCAGATACGCAGTATTTT
TRBJ1-2 | TRBD1 | TRBV3-1 | few | CASSQGFGQARRGYTF | TGTGCCAGCAGCCAGGGTTTTGGACAGGCCCGTCGGGGCTACACCTTC
TRBJ1-1 | . | TRBV7-6 | . | CASSAQQGTEAFF | TGTGCCAGCAGCGCACAACAGGGTACTGAAGCTTTCTTT
TRBJ1-2 | TRBD1 | TRBV3-1 | . | CASSQQGGNYGYTF | TGTGCCAGCAGCCAACAGGGGGGTAACTATGGCTACACCTTC
TRBJ2-1 | TRBD2 | TRBV7-7 | few | CASSSGLAGQNEQFF | TGTGCTAGCAGCTCGGGACTAGCGGGGCAAAATGAGCAGTTCTTC
TRBJ2-7 | . | TRBV7-2 | few | CASSVIAGYEQYF | TGTGCCAGCAGCGTGATCGCCGGCTACGAGCAGTACTTC
TRBJ2-7 | . | TRBV6-6 | . | CASSYSRTAAYEQYF | TGTGCCAGCAGTTACTCGAGGACAGCGGCCTACGAGCAGTACTTC
TRBJ1-1 | . | TRBV12-3/TRBV12-4 | . | CASIQGSMNTEAFF | TGTGCCAGCATTCAGGGATCCATGAACACTGAAGCTTTCTTT
TRBJ2-3 | . | TRBV18 | few | CASSPPQVEDTQYF | TGTGCCAGCTCACCACCCCAGGTAGAGGATACGCAGTATTTT
TRBJ2-2 | . | TRBV5-1 | many | CASSLANANTGELFF | TGCGCCAGCAGCTTGGCAAACGCGAACACCGGGGAGCTGTTTTTT
TRBJ2-1 | . | TRBV10-3 | . | CAISESEGSNEQFF | TGTGCCATCAGTGAGTCAGAGGGAAGCAATGAGCAGTTCTTC
TRBJ2-7 | . | TRBV20-1 | . | CSASRSEQYF | TGCAGTGCTTCCCGATCGGAGCAGTACTTC
TRBJ2-3 | . | TRBV6-2/TRBV6-3 | . | CASSFRGFNPDTQYF | TGTGCCAGCAGTTTCCGTGGGTTCAACCCAGATACGCAGTATTTT
TRBJ1-2 | . | TRBV4-3 | few | CASSQDHPPVNYGYTF | TGCGCCAGCAGCCAAGATCACCCCCCAGTTAACTATGGCTACACCTTC
TRBJ2-7 | TRBD1 | TRBV20-1 | few | CSARDGQGSTSTHEQYF | TGCAGTGCTAGAGATGGACAGGGTAGCACCTCAACCCACGAGCAGTACTTC
TRBJ2-3 | TRBD1 | TRBV6-5 | . | CASSYYRGDTQYF | TGTGCCAGCAGTTACTACAGGGGAGATACGCAGTATTTT